Below are 5 T cell receptor beta chains sequenced from a single sample in a study of response to subunit inactivated influenza vaccine (dated by TCRdb to the late 2010s). The receptor library was made with RT-PCR. The data were produced on an Illumina HiSeq 2500. Through fastp at Q25 and MiXCR, TCRdb rebuilt clones from the public reads, retaining in-frame beta chains. Each record represents a unique CDR3 protein, reported with the most common genes and DNA among its rows. This sample lists over 650,000 distinct CDR3 sequences; around a sixth were detected once. Approximately 11% of the sample goes to the ten largest clones. This material consisted of PBMCs from blood, taken 5 to 6 days after vaccination. The receptors here all came from a man aged 45-60 years who received an inactivated influenza vaccine. Donor details come from another sample of the same person, matched by shared clones.

This clonotype was recorded many times. This chain links TRBV7-2 with TRBJ2-7, with D uncertain. The germline V gene encodes CDR1 SGHTA and CDR2 FQGNSA. The CDR3 covers 13 residues. V was cut by 1 base and J by 1 base, with 5 bases left in between. CDR3 DNA: TGTGCCAGCAGCTTAGAAATTTCCTACGAGCAGTACTTC. Its translation: CASSLEISYEQYF.

The chain links TRBV27 to TRBJ1-6, with unresolved D. Germline V CDR1 and CDR2: MNHEY, SMNVEV (reference sequence). There are 16 residues in the CDR3. Trimming stripped 4 bases from V and 1 base from J, with 11 bases between. This CDR3 reads CASSYGRGSYNSPLHF. CDR3 coding DNA: TGTGCCAGCAGTTACGGACGGGGTTCCTATAATTCACCCCTCCACTTT.

The chain recombines TRBV12-3 or TRBV12-4 with TRBJ2-5; no firm D call. The V gene lost 8 bases and the J gene lost 9 bases, with 13 bases spanning the gap. The CDR3 totals 11 residues. Here the CDR3 DNA reads TGTGCCAGCGGAACGGCGATGGCCCAGTACTTC. The encoded protein is CASGTAMAQYF.

The chain combines TRBV4-3 with TRBJ2-7; 10 bases align to TRBD1. CDR3 length: 16 amino acids. The germline gives CDR1 LGHNA, CDR2 YSLEER. V shed 4 bases and J 6 bases; nucleotides not matched to a gene: 12. CDR3 region: CASSPTTGTGVAEQYF. The CDR3 bases are TGCGCCAGCAGCCCCACGACCGGGACAGGGGTTGCCGAGCAGTACTTC.

The V and J genes are TRBV9 and TRBJ2-7; unclear D gene. With 2 bases removed from V and 6 bases from J, the gap between germline ends came to 12 bases. This CDR3 is built from 13 residues. The germline V gene encodes CDR1 SGDLS and CDR2 YYNGEE. CDR3 nucleotides: TGTGCCAGCAGCGTTGTCTCAGGTCGCGAGCAGTACTTC. Residues: CASSVVSGREQYF.